This TCR beta chain was sequenced for a study of control samples from healthy donors and cancer patients. Data came from immunoSEQ multiplex PCR; TCRdb stores just in-frame clones and leaves some out. Counted here are 65,000 to 90,000 clones, about 87% occurring once; the ten biggest clones make up 15% to 25%. Trimming took off 3 bases at V and 7 bases at J, with 18 bases between the two ends. This CDR3 has 15 amino acids. Germline V lookup: CDR1 KGHSH, CDR2 LQKENI. This clonotype was sampled from a man between 45 and 60 years old in good health. The sequenced sample was blood. The chain links TRBV18 to TRBJ1-2; D is perhaps TRBD1 (6 bases). In nucleotides, the CDR3 is TGTGCCAGCTCACCCCCCGAGAGGGGGGGAAGTGGCTACACCTTC. Protein product: CASSPPERGGSGYTF.